The clone carrying this T cell receptor beta chain occurred once. Its antigen is as yet unknown. The data were obtained in a study of cytomegalovirus exposure and HLA in healthy donors. Study-level results: Overall, around 160 TCR beta chains were annotated as cytomegalovirus-associated. After further analysis at a later stage, 17,000 or so TCR beta sequences were associated with HLA alleles at 0.05 false discovery rate. Several of the most significant clusters appeared, in a later analysis, to be linked to common viral pathogens.

PCR involved 60 Vbeta and 13 Jbeta primers. Data came from immunoSEQ multiplex PCR; TCRdb stores just in-frame clones and leaves some out. The repertoire includes some 180,000 clones, 80% of them detected once, and about 2.1% sits in the top ten. The ends were cut back, 1 base at V and 4 bases at J, with 5 bases in the middle. The germline V gene encodes CDR1 LNHDA and CDR2 SQIVND (reference sequence). The CDR3 consists of 13 residues. The receptor's source is a woman in her thirties in good health and CMV-seronegative. This chain links TRBV19 with TRBJ2-1; D remains ambiguous. Specimen: PBMCs. As DNA, the CDR3 is TGTGCCAGTAGTATAGGGCCTTACAATGAGCAGTTCTTC. This translates into CASSIGPYNEQFF.